This T cell receptor (beta chain) was obtained from a study of cytomegalovirus exposure and HLA in healthy donors. The study's findings and limits: Later on, analysis showed that most CMV-associated TCR beta chains appeared to be HLA-restricted. CMV serostatus stood as the only immune exposure information on hand. High specificity and sensitivity for cytomegalovirus status were reported for the classifier. A missense DCLRE1C variant was associated with V- and J-gene trimming of TCR beta chains in a later analysis, and an independent cohort replicated the association.

This clone has just a few counts. Antigen unknown. This specimen includes other DNA sequences encoding the same CDR3. Researchers ran the PCR with 60 Vbeta and 13 Jbeta primers. TCRdb keeps only in-frame clones here, not all; method: immunoSEQ multiplex PCR. Of 85,000 to 130,000 clones in the sample, 75% were seen once. Sequencing input: PBMCs. The source of this sequence is a man aged 35 to 55 in good health and CMV-seronegative.

CDR3 region: CASSQESPAASAGADTQYF. CDR3 DNA sequence: TGCGCCAGCAGCCAAGAATCACCTGCCGCTAGCGCCGGCGCAGATACGCAGTATTTT. V usage is TRBV4-1 and J usage is TRBJ2-3; a possible D gene is TRBD2 (6 bases). This CDR3 region has 19 residues. V lost 0 bases to trimming and J lost 4 bases, with 23 bases between them. Per germline, CDR1 MGHRA and CDR2 YSYEKL.